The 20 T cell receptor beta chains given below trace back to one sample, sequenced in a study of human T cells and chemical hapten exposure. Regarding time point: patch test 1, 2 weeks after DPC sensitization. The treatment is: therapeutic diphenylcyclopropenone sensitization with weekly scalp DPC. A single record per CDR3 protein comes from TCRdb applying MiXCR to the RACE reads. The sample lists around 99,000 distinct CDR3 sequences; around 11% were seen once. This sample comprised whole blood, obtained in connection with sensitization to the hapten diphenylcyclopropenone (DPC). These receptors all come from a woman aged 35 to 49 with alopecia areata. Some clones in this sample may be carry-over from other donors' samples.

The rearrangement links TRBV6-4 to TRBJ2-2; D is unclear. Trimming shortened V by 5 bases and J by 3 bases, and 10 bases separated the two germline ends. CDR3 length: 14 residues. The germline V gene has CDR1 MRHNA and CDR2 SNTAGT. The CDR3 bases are TGTGCCAGCAGTCACCAGTCGGACACCGGGGAGCTGTTTTTT. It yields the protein CASSHQSDTGELFF.

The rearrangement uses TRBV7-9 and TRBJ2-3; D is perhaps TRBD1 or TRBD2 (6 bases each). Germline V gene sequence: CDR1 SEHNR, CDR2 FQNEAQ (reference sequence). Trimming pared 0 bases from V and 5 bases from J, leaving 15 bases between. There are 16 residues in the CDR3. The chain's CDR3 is CASSLATTGGGDTQYF. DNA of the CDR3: TGTGCCAGCAGCTTAGCAACAACAGGAGGGGGAGATACGCAGTATTTT.

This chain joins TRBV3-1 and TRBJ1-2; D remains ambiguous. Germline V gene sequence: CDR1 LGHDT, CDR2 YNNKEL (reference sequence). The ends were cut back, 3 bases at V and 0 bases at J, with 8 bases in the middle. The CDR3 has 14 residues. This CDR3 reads CASSHAQTNYGYTF. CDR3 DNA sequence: TGTGCCAGCAGCCACGCACAGACTAACTATGGCTACACCTTC.

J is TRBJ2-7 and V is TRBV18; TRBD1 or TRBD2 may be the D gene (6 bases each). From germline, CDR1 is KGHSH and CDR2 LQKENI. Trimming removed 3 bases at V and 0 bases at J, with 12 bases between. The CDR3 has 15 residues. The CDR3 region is CASSPKGGSSYEQYF. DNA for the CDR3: TGTGCCAGCTCACCCAAGGGGGGAAGCTCCTACGAGCAGTACTTC.

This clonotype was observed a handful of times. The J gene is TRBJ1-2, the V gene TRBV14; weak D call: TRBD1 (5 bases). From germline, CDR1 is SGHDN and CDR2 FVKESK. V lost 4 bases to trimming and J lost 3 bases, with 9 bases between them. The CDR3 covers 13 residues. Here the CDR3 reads CASSLDSDYGYTF. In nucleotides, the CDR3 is TGTGCCAGCAGCCTAGACAGCGACTATGGCTACACCTTC.

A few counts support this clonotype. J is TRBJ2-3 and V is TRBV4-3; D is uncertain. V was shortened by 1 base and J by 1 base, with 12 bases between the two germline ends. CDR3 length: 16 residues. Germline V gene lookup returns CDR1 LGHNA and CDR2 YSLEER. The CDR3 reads CASSQAQWTRTDTQYF. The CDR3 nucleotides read TGCGCCAGCAGCCAAGCCCAATGGACCCGCACAGATACGCAGTATTTT.

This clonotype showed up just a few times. CDR3 residues: CASSNLPGQGMETQYF. CDR3 coding DNA: TGTGCCAGTAGTAACCTGCCGGGACAGGGGATGGAGACCCAGTACTTC. The chain employs TRBV19 and TRBJ2-5, with TRBD1 identical over 10 bases. The CDR3 length is 16 residues. Germline-derived CDR1 and CDR2 are LNHDA and SQIVND (reference sequence). With V trimmed by 4 bases and J by 5 bases, 10 bases remained unmatched.

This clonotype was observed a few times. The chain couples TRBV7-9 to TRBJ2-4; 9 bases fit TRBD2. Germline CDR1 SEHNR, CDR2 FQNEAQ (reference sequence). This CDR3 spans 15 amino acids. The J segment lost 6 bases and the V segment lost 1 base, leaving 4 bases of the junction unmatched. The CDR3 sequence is CASSLGGRATNIQYF. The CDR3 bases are TGTGCCAGCAGCTTAGGCGGGAGGGCGACAAACATTCAGTACTTC.

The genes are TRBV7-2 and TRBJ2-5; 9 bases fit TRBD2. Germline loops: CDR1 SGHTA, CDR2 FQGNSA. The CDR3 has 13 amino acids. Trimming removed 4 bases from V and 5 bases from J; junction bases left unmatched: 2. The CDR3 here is CASSWTSAETQYF. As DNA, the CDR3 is TGTGCCAGCAGCTGGACTAGCGCCGAGACCCAGTACTTC.

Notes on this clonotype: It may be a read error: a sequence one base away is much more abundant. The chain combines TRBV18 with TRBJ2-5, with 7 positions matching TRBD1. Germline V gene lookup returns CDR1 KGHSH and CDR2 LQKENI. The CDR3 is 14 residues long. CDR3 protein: CVSSPGQYQETQYF. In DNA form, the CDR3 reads TGTGTCAGCTCACCGGGACAGTACCAAGAGACCCAGTACTTC.

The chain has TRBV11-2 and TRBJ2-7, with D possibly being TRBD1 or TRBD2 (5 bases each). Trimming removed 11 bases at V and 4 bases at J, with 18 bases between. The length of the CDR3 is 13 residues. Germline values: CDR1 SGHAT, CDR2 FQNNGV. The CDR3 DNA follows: TGTGCCTCCGGGGCAGCCCGAAATTACGAGCAGTACTTC. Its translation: CASGAARNYEQYF.

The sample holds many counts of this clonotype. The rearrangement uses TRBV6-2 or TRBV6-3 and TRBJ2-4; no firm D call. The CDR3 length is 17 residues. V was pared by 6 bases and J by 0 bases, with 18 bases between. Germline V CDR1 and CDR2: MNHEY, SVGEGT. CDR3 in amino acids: CASSPFAGSLAKNIQYF. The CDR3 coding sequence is TGTGCCAGCAGCCCCTTTGCTGGGTCGCTAGCCAAAAACATTCAGTACTTC.

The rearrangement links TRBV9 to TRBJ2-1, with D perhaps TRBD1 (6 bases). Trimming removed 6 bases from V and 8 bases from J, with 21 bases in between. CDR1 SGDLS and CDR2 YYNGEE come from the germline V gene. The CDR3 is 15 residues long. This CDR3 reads CASTLSGQFGDEQFF. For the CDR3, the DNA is TGTGCCAGCACCTTAAGTGGACAGTTTGGGGATGAGCAGTTCTTC.

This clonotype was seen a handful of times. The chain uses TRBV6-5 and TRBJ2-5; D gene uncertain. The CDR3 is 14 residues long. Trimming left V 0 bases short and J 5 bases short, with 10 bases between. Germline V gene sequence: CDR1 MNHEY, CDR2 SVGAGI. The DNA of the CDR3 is TGTGCCAGCAGTTACTCCACTTTTGTCGAGACCCAGTACTTC. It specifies CASSYSTFVETQYF.

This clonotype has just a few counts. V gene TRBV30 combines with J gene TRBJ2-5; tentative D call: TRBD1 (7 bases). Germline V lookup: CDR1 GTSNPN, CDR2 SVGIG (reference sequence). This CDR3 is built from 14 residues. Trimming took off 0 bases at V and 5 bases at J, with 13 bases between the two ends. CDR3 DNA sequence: TGTGCCTGGAGTGTACAGGGGAGGTGGGAGACCCAGTACTTC. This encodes CAWSVQGRWETQYF.

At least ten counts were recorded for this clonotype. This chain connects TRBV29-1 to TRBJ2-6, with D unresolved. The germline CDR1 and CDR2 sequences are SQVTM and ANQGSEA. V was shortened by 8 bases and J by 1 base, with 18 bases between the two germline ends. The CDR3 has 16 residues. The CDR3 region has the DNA TGCAGCTTTATAAACCTGACCTCATCTGGGGCCAACGTCCTGACTTTC. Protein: CSFINLTSSGANVLTF.

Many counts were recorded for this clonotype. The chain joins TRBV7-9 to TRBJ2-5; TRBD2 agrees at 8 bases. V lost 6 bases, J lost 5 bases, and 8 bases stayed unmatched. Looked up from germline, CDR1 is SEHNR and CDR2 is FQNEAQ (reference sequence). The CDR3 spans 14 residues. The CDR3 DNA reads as TGTGCCAGCAGGGGAAGCGGGAGCGGGGAGACCCAGTACTTC. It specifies CASRGSGSGETQYF.

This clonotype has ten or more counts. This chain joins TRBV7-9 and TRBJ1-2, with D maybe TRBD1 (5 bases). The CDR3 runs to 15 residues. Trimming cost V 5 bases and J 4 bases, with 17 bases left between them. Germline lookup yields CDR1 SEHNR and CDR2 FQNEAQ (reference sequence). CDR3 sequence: CASSPRGGEGYGYTF. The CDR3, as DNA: TGTGCCAGCAGCCCGCGAGGAGGGGAAGGCTATGGCTACACCTTC.

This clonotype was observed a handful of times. CDR3: CASSGRNTGELFF. CDR3 coding DNA: TGTGCCAGCAGCGGGAGGAACACCGGGGAGCTGTTTTTT. The V call is TRBV11-2, the J call TRBJ2-2; tentatively, D is TRBD2 (5 bases). CDR3 length equals 13 residues. Germline V gene sequence: CDR1 SGHAT, CDR2 FQNNGV. The germline V and J ends were trimmed by 5 bases and 1 base, with 5 bases remaining between them.

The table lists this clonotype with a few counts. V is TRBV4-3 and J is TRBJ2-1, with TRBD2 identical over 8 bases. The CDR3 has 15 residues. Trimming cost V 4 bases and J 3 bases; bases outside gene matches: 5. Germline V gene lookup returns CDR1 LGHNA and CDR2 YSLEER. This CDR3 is CASSPVAGNYNEQFF. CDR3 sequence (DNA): TGCGCCAGCAGCCCTGTAGCGGGGAACTACAATGAGCAGTTCTTC.